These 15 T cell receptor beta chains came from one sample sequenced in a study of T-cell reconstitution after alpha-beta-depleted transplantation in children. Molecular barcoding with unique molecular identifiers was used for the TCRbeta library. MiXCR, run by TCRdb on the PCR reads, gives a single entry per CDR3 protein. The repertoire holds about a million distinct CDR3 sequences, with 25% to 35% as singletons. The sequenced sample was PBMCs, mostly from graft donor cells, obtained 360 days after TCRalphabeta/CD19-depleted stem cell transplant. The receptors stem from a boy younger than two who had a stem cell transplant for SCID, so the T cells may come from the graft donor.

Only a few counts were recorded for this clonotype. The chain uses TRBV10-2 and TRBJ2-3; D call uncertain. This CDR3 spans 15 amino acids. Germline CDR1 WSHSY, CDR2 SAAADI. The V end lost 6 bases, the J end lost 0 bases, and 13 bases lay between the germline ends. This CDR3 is CASRGNYLSTDTQYF. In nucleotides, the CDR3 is TGCGCCAGCAGAGGGAACTACCTTAGCACAGATACGCAGTATTTT.

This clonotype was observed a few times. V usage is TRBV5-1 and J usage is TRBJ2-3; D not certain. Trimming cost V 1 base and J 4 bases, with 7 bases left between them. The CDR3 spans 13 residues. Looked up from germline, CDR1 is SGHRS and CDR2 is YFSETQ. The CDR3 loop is CASSLINSDTQYF. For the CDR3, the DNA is TGCGCCAGCAGCTTGATCAACTCAGATACGCAGTATTTT.

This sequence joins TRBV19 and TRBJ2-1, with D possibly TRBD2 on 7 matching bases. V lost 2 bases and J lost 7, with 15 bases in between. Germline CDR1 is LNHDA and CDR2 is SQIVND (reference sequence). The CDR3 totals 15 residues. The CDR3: CASSIPGGKRNEQFF. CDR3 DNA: TGTGCCAGTAGTATACCGGGGGGCAAGAGGAATGAGCAGTTCTTC.

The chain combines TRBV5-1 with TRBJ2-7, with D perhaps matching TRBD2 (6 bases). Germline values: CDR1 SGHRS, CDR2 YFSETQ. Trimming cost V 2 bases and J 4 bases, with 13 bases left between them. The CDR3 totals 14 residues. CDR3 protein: CASSFLGTYYEQYF. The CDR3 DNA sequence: TGCGCCAGCAGCTTCCTGGGGACTTATTACGAGCAGTACTTC.

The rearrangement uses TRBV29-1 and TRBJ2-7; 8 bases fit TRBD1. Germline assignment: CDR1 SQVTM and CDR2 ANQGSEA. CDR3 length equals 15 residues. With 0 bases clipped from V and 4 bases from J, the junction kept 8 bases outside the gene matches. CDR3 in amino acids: CSVEDVRGQGYEQYF. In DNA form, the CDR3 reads TGCAGCGTTGAAGATGTGCGCGGACAGGGATACGAGCAGTACTTC.

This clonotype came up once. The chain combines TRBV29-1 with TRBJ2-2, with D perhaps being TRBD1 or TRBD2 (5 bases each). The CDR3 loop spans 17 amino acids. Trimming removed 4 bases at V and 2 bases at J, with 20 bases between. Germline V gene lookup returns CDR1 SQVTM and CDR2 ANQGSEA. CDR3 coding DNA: TGCAGCGTTGGGGGGATAGGTTCAGGTCGCAACACCGGGGAGCTGTTTTTT. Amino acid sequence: CSVGGIGSGRNTGELFF.

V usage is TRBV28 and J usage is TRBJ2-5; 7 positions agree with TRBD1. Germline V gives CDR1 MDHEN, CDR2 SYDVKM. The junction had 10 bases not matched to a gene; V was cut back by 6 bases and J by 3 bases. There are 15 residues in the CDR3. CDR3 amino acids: CASRHWSQGKETQYF. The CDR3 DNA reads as TGTGCCAGCAGACACTGGTCACAGGGGAAAGAGACCCAGTACTTC.

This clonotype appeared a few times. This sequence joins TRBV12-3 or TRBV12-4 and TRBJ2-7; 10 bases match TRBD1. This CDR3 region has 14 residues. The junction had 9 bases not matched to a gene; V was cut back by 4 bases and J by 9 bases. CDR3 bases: TGTGCCAGCAGTTCCCGGGACAGGGGTTGGCGGCAGTACTTC. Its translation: CASSSRDRGWRQYF.

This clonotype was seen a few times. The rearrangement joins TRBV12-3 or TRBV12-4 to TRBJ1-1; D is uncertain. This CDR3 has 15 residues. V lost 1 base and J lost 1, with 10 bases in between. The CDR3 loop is CASSLVGRSNTEAFF. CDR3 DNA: TGTGCCAGCAGTTTAGTCGGACGGTCGAACACTGAAGCTTTCTTT.

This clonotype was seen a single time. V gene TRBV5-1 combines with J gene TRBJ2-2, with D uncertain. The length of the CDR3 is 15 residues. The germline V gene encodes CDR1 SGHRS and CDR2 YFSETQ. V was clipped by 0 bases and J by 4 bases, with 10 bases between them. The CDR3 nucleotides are TGCGCCAGCAGCTTGGGGGCCAGGAGCACCGGGGAGCTGTTTTTT. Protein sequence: CASSLGARSTGELFF.

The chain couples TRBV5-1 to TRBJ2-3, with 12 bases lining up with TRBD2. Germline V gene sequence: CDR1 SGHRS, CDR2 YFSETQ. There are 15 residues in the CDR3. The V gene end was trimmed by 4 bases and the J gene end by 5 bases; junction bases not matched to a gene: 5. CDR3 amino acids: CASSLPSGGVDTQYF. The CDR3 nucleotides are TGCGCCAGCAGCCTCCCTAGCGGGGGGGTAGATACGCAGTATTTT.

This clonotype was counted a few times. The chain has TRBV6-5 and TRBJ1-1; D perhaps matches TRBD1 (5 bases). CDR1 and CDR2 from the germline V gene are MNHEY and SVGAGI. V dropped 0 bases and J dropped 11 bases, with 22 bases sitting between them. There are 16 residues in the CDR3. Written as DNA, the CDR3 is TGTGCCAGCAGTTACTCGCCGGAGGGCCGACCCCGGGGGGCTTTCTTT. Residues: CASSYSPEGRPRGAFF.

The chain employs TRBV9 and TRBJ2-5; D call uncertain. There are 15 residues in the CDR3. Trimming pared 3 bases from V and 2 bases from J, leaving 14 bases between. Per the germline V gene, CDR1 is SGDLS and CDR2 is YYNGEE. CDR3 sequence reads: CASSAQSLTQETQYF. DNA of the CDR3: TGTGCCAGCAGCGCCCAATCCCTAACTCAAGAGACCCAGTACTTC.

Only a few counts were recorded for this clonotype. This CDR3 reads CASSWGVEQYF. CDR3 DNA sequence: TGTGCCAGCAGTTGGGGGGTGGAGCAGTACTTC. The rearrangement joins TRBV27 to TRBJ2-7; D is perhaps TRBD2 (6 bases). Trimming took off 4 bases at V and 7 bases at J, with 8 bases between the two ends. The germline gives CDR1 MNHEY, CDR2 SMNVEV (reference sequence). This CDR3 contains 11 residues.

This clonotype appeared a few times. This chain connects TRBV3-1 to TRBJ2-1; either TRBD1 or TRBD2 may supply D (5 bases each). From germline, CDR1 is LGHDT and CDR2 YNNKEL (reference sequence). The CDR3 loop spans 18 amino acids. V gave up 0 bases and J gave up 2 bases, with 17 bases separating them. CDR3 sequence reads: CASSQDRFRDDPYNEQFF. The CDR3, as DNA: TGTGCCAGCAGCCAAGACCGCTTCCGGGACGACCCCTACAATGAGCAGTTCTTC.